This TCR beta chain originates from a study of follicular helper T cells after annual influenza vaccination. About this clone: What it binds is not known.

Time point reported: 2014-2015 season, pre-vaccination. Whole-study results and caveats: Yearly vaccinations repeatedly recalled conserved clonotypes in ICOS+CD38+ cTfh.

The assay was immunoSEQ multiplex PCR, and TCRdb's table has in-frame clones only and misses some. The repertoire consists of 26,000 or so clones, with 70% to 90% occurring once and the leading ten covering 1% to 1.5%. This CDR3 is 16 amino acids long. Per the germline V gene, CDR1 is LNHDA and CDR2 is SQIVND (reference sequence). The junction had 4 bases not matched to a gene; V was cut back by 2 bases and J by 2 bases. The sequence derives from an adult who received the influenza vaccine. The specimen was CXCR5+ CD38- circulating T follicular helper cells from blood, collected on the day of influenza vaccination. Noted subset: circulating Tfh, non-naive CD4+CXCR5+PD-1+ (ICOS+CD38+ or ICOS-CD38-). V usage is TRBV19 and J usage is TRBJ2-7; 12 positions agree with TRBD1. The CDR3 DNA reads TGTGCCAGTAGTATAAAGGGACAGGGGGCTACCTACGAGCAGTACTTC. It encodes CASSIKGQGATYEQYF.